One and the same sample provided the 10 T cell receptor beta chains below, sequenced in a study of post-analysis software for immune sequencing data. Study results and limitations: TRBV5-6, TRBV5-1 and TRBV20-1 were among five TRBV segments more frequent in patients than controls.

No antigen is known for these receptors. TCR beta cDNA libraries included unique molecular identifiers. TCRdb re-derived calls from the PCR reads in MiXCR, one entry per CDR3 protein. The table includes hundreds of thousands of distinct CDR3 sequences, 55% to 70% detected once. Sequencing was carried out using blood. These receptors came from a girl between 2 and 10 years old with multiple sclerosis.

The chain is built from TRBV4-3 and TRBJ1-5, with TRBD1 as a possible D gene (6 bases). In germline, CDR1 is LGHNA, CDR2 YSLEER. This CDR3 contains 13 residues. Trimming took 2 bases from V and 7 from J, leaving 9 bases between them. CDR3 protein: CASSQNRGQPQHF. CDR3 nucleotide sequence: TGCGCCAGCAGCCAAAATAGGGGGCAGCCCCAGCATTTT.

This clonotype was counted a single time. The chain has TRBV3-1 and TRBJ2-2; unclear D gene. The germline V and J ends were trimmed by 1 base and 1 base, with 7 bases remaining between them. Germline V lookup: CDR1 LGHDT, CDR2 YNNKEL (reference sequence). This CDR3 comprises 15 residues. The CDR3 sequence: CASSQVGGNTGELFF. For the CDR3, the DNA is TGTGCCAGCAGCCAAGTGGGCGGGAACACCGGGGAGCTGTTTTTT.

This chain uses TRBV7-2 with TRBJ2-5; D is possibly TRBD2 (6 bases). TRBJ2-1 matches the DNA end more closely, so the J call is doubtful. The CDR3 runs to 14 residues. Germline V gene lookup returns CDR1 SGHTA and CDR2 FQGNSA. CDR3 amino acids: CASSLRAGQETQFF. The CDR3 DNA reads as TGTGCCAGCAGCCTGCGGGCGGGGCAAGAGACCCAGTTCTTC.

V gene TRBV12-3 or TRBV12-4 combines with J gene TRBJ2-7; 7 bases line up with TRBD1. V was pared by 10 bases and J by 3 bases, with 6 bases of the junction left unmatched. CDR3 length: 12 residues. CDR3 sequence: CATRDRHYEQYF. The CDR3 DNA reads as TGTGCCACCCGGGACAGACACTACGAGCAGTACTTC.

This clonotype was counted between two and nine times. The V call is TRBV6-1, the J call TRBJ2-3; D ambiguous. Trimming pared 8 bases from V and 1 base from J, leaving 13 bases between. Germline V lookup: CDR1 MNHNS, CDR2 SASEGT. The CDR3 totals 14 residues. The CDR3: CASGVGWGTDTQYF. CDR3 DNA: TGTGCCAGCGGTGTGGGTTGGGGCACAGATACGCAGTATTTT.

V and J are TRBV9 and TRBJ2-7; D tentatively fits TRBD1 or TRBD2 (5 bases each). The CDR3 covers 15 residues. Trimming removed 4 bases at V and 1 base at J, with 15 bases between. Germline V gene lookup returns CDR1 SGDLS and CDR2 YYNGEE. The CDR3 sequence is CASSPGAGTSYEQYF. The CDR3 nucleotides are TGTGCCAGCAGCCCTGGAGCAGGGACGTCCTACGAGCAGTACTTC. The full variable domain, with the rest looked up from reference TRBV9 and TRBJ2-7, is DSGVTQTPKHLITATGQRVTLRCSPRSGDLSVYWYQQSLDQGLQFLIQYYNGEERAKGNILERFSAQQFPDLHSELNLSSLELGDSALYFCASSPGAGTSYEQYFGPGTRLTVT.

This clonotype was counted only a few times. The chain joins TRBV20-1 to TRBJ2-5; 10 bases agree with TRBD1. V gave up 3 bases and J gave up 4 bases; unmatched junction bases: 2. The CDR3 is 13 amino acids. Per germline, CDR1 DFQATT and CDR2 SNEGSKA (reference sequence). Written as DNA, the CDR3 is TGCAGTGCTAGGAGGACAGGGGGAGAGACCCAGTACTTC. Residues: CSARRTGGETQYF.

The J gene is TRBJ2-3, the V gene TRBV5-1; D gene unclear. This CDR3 is 13 amino acids long. In germline, CDR1 is SGHRS, CDR2 YFSETQ. Deletions cut 10 bases from V and 0 bases from J, with 12 bases between. The CDR3 DNA follows: TGCGCCTCCTACCGTGAGAGCACAGATACGCAGTATTTT. Translating gives CASYRESTDTQYF. The full variable domain, its missing parts supplied by reference TRBV5-1 and TRBJ2-3, is KAGVTQTPRYLIKTRGQQVTLSCSPISGHRSVSWYQQTPGQGLQFLFEYFSETQRNKGNFPGRFSGRQFSNSRSEMNVSTLELGDSALYLCASYRESTDTQYFGPGTRLTVL.

This clonotype has just a few counts. This chain joins TRBV3-1 and TRBJ2-1; possibly TRBD1 or TRBD2 for D (5 bases each). Germline CDR1 reads LGHDT; CDR2 reads YNNKEL (reference sequence). The V and J ends lost 4 bases and 6 bases respectively, with 10 bases between them. The CDR3 has 13 residues. CDR3 region: CASSPRDVNEQFF. As DNA, the CDR3 is TGTGCCAGCAGCCCCCGGGACGTCAATGAGCAGTTCTTC.

The chain joins TRBV20-1 to TRBJ2-1; TRBD2 matches 11 bases. The CDR3 is made up of 16 amino acids. Per germline, CDR1 DFQATT and CDR2 SNEGSKA (reference sequence). J lost 4 bases, V lost 2 bases, and 7 bases had no gene match. As DNA, the CDR3 is TGCAGTGCTAGATTGGCTAGCGGGGGGAGTTACAATGAGCAGTTCTTC. Its translation: CSARLASGGSYNEQFF.